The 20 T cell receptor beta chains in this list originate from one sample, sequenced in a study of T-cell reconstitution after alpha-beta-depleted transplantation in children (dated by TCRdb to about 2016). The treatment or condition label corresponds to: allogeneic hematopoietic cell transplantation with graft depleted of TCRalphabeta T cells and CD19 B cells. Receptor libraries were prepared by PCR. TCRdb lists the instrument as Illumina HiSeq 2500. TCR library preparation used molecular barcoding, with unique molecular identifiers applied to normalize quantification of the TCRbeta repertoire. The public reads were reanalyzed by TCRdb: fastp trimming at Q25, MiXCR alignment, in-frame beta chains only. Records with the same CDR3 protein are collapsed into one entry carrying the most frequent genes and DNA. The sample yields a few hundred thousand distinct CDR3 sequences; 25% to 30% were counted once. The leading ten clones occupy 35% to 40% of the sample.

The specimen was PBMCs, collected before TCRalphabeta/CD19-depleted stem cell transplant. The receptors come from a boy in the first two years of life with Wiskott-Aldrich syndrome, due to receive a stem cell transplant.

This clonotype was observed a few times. For the CDR3, the DNA is TGTGCCAGCAGCTTGGGACAGGGGCTGACACCCCTCCACTTT. Translating gives CASSLGQGLTPLHF. The chain uses TRBV7-9 and TRBJ1-6; 10 bases map to TRBD1. The V gene's germline CDR1 is SEHNR and CDR2 FQNEAQ (reference sequence). The CDR3 extends over 14 amino acids. Trimming at V came to 3 bases and at J to 11 bases, leaving 4 bases not matched to a gene. The entire variable domain, with the rest obtained from reference TRBV7-9 and TRBJ1-6, is as follows: DTGVSQNPRHKITKRGQNVTFRCDPISEHNRLYWYRQTLGQGPEFLTYFQNEAQLEKSRLLSDRFSAERPKGSFSTLEIQRTEQGDSAMYLCASSLGQGLTPLHFGNGTRLTVT.

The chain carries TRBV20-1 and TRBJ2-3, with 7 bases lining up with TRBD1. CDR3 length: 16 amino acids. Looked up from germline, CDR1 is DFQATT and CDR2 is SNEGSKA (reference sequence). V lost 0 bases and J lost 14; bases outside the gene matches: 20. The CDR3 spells CSARDPRDRFMQGRYF. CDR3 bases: TGCAGTGCTAGAGATCCACGGGACAGATTTATGCAAGGCAGGTATTTT.

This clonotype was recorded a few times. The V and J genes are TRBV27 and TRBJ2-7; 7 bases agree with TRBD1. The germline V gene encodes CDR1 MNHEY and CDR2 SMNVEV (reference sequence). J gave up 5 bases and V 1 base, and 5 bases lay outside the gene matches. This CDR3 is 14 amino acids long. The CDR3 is CASSLYTGVNEQYF. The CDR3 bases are TGTGCCAGCAGTTTATATACAGGGGTGAACGAGCAGTACTTC.

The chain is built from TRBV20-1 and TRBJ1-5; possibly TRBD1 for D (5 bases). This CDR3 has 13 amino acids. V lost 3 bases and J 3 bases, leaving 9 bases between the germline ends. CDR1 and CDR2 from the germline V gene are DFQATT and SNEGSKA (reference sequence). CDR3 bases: TGCAGTGCTAGTAGGGGAGTCAATCAGCCCCAGCATTTT. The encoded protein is CSASRGVNQPQHF.

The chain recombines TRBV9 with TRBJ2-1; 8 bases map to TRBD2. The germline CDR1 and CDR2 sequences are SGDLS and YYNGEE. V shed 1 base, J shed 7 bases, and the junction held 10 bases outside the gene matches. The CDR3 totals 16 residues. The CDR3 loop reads CASSVSPAGVINEQFF. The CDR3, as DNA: TGTGCCAGCAGCGTATCGCCAGCGGGAGTCATAAATGAGCAGTTCTTC.

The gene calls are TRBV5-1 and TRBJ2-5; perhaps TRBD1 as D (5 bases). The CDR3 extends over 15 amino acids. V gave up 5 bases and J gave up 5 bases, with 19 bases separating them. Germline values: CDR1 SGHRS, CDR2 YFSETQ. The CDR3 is CASRDYNSGLETQYF. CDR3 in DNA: TGCGCCAGCAGGGATTACAACTCAGGGCTGGAGACCCAGTACTTC.

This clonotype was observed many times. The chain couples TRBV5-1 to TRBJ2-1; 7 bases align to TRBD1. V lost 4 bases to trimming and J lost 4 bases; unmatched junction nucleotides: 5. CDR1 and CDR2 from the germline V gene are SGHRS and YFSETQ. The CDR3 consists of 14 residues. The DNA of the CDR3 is TGCGCCAGCAGCCAGGGACAGAGTTACAATGAGCAGTTCTTC. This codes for CASSQGQSYNEQFF. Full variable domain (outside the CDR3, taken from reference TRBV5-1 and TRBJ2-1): KAGVTQTPRYLIKTRGQQVTLSCSPISGHRSVSWYQQTPGQGLQFLFEYFSETQRNKGNFPGRFSGRQFSNSRSEMNVSTLELGDSALYLCASSQGQSYNEQFFGPGTRLTVL.

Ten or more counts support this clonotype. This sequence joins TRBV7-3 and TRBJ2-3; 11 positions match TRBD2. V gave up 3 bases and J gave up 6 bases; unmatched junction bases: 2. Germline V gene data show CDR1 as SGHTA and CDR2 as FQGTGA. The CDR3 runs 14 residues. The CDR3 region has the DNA TGTGCCAGCAGCTTTAGCGGGAGGGGTGATACGCAGTATTTT. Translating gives CASSFSGRGDTQYF.

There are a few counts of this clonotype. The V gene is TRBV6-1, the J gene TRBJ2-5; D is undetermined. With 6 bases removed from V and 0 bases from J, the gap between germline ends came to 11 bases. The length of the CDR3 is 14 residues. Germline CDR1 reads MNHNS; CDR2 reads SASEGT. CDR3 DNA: TGTGCCAGCAGACCTGGACGGCACCAAGAGACCCAGTACTTC. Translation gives CASRPGRHQETQYF.

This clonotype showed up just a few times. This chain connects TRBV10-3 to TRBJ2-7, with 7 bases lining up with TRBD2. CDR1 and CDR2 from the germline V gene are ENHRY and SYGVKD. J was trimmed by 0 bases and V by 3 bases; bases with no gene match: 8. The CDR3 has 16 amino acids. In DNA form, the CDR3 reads TGTGCCATCAGTGACCGCGGGGGAGCCAGCTCCTACGAGCAGTACTTC. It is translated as CAISDRGGASSYEQYF.

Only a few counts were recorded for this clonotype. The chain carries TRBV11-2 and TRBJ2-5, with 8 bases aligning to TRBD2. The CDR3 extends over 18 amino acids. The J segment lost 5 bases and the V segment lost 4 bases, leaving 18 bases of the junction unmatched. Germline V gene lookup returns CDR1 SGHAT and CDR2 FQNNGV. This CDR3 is CASSSLVLAGLWGETQYF. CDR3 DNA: TGTGCCAGCAGCTCCCTCGTCCTAGCGGGCCTGTGGGGGGAGACCCAGTACTTC. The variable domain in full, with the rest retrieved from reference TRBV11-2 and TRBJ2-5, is EAGVAQSPRYKIIEKRQSVAFWCNPISGHATLYWYQQILGQGPKLLIQFQNNGVVDDSQLPKDRFSAERLKGVDSTLKIQPAKLEDSAVYLCASSSLVLAGLWGETQYFGPGTRLLVL.

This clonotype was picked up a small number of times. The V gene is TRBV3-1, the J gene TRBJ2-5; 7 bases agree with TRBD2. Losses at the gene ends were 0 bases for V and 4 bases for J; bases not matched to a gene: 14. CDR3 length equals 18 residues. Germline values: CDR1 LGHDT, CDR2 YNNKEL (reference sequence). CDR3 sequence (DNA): TGTGCCAGCAGCCAAGATGCCTGGGGGGTAGCGGGCAGAGAGACCCAGTACTTC. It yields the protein CASSQDAWGVAGRETQYF.

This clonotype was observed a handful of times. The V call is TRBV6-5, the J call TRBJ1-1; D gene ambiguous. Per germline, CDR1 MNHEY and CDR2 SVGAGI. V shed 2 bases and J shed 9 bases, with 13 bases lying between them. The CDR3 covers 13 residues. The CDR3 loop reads CASSYSGSYQAFF. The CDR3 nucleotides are TGTGCCAGCAGTTACAGCGGTTCCTATCAAGCTTTCTTT.

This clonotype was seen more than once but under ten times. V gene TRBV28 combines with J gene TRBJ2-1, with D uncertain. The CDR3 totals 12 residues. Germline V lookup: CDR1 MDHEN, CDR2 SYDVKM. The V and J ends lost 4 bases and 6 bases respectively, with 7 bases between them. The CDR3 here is CASSSSSNEQFF. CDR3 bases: TGTGCCAGCAGTTCATCTAGCAATGAGCAGTTCTTC.

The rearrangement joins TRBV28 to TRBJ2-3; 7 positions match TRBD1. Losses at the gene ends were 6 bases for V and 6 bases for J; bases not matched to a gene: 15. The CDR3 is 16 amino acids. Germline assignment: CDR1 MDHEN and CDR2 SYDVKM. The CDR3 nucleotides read TGTGCCAGCAGGTCCGAAGTCATAGGGGGCCGGGATACGCAGTATTTT. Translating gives CASRSEVIGGRDTQYF.

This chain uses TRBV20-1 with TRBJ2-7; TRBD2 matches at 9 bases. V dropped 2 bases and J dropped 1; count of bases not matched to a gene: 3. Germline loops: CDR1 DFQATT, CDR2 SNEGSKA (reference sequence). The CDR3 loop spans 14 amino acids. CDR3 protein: CSARSSGMSYEQYF. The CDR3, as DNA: TGCAGTGCTAGATCTAGCGGGATGTCCTACGAGCAGTACTTC.

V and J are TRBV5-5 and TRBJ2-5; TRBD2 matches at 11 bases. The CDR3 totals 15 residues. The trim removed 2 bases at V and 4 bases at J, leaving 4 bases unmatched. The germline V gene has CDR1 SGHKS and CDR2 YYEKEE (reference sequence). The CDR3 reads CASSLTSGSVETQYF. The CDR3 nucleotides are TGTGCCAGCAGCTTAACTAGCGGGAGTGTAGAGACCCAGTACTTC.

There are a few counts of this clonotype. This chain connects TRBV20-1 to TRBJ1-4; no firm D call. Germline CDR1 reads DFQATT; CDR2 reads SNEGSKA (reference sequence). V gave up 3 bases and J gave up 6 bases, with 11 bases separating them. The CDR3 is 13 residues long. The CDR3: CSASRIGHEKLFF. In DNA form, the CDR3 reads TGCAGTGCTAGTCGAATAGGCCATGAAAAACTGTTTTTT.

CDR3 in DNA: TGCAGTGCTAGGCCCGGAAACAAGGGGATGCGCCAGCCCCAGCATTTT. It encodes CSARPGNKGMRQPQHF. This chain connects TRBV20-1 to TRBJ1-5; D perhaps matches TRBD1 (5 bases). The CDR3 totals 16 residues. Germline lookup yields CDR1 DFQATT and CDR2 SNEGSKA (reference sequence). V dropped 3 bases and J dropped 7 bases, with 22 bases sitting between them.

The CDR3 is CASSPGLAGGYTGELFF. The CDR3 bases are TGCGCCAGCAGCCCTGGACTAGCGGGAGGGTACACCGGGGAGCTGTTTTTT. This chain joins TRBV5-1 and TRBJ2-2; 15 bases are shared with TRBD2. The V gene's germline CDR1 is SGHRS and CDR2 YFSETQ. Unmatched junction bases numbered 4, after V lost 4 bases and J lost 3 bases. CDR3 length: 17 residues. Full variable domain (rest looked up from reference TRBV5-1 and TRBJ2-2): KAGVTQTPRYLIKTRGQQVTLSCSPISGHRSVSWYQQTPGQGLQFLFEYFSETQRNKGNFPGRFSGRQFSNSRSEMNVSTLELGDSALYLCASSPGLAGGYTGELFFGEGSRLTVL.